This T cell receptor (beta chain) was profiled in a study of cytomegalovirus exposure and HLA in healthy donors. Study as a whole: A later analysis reported the same platform for the roughly 110 validation repertoires and the 666 first-cohort repertoires.

Germline V lookup: CDR1 SGHDT, CDR2 YYEEEE. The V and J ends lost 0 bases and 3 bases respectively, with 3 bases between them. This CDR3 region has 12 residues. The data were produced by immunoSEQ multiplex PCR, yet TCRdb's version contains in-frame clones alone and is incomplete. The sample includes approximately 140,000 clones, about 90% seen only once; the top ten take about 2.8%. Sequenced: PBMCs. This chain connects TRBV5-6 to TRBJ1-1; no reliable D call. This sequence was found in a man younger than 35 in good health and CMV-seronegative. The CDR3 DNA reads as TGTGCCAGCAGCTTGGACTACACTGAAGCTTTCTTT. Translation: CASSLDYTEAFF. The full variable domain, completed using reference TRBV5-6 and TRBJ1-1, is DAGVTQSPTHLIKTRGQQVTLRCSPKSGHDTVSWYQQALGQGPQFIFQYYEEEERQRGNFPDRFSGHQFPNYSSELNVNALLLGDSALYLCASSLDYTEAFFGQGTRLTVV.